This TCR beta chain stems from a study of shared clonotypes between healthy human individuals. Whole-study context: Three men and a couple of women, aged 18 to 49, were donors.

Remarks on this clone: Its target is unknown.

CD45RO-negative CD8 cells positively selected for CCR7 made up the naive population, which excluded terminally differentiated effector memory CD45RA+ cells. Every donor, a Caucasian adult, lived in Nashville, Tennessee. The CDR3 consists of 13 residues. Trimming removed 3 bases at V and 8 bases at J, with 11 bases between. CDR1 and CDR2 from the germline V gene are SEHNR and FQNEAQ (reference sequence). Findings and limits, study-wide: On the whole, naive subsets had larger estimated richness than memory subsets had.

Sequencing used immunoSEQ multiplex PCR; TCRdb keeps in-frame clones, though not all of them. Of 1.5 million to 2.5 million clones listed, about 94% are singletons. The TCR sequence derives from a man between 18 and 29 years old in good health. The rearrangement uses TRBV7-9 and TRBJ2-1; unclear D gene. What was sequenced was naive CD8+ T cells sorted from blood. CDR3 DNA: TGTGCCAGCAGCTTTCTCATGTTGGATGAGCAGTTCTTC. It yields the protein CASSFLMLDEQFF.